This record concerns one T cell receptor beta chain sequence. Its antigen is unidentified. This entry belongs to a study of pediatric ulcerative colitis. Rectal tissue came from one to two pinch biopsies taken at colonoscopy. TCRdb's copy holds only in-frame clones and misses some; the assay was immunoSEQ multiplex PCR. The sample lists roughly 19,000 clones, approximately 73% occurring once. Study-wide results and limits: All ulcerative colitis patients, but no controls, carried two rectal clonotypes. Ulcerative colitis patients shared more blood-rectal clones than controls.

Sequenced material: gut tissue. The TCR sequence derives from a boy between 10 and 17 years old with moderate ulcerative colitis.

The CDR3 reads CASSFVRGGRNEQYF. DNA for the CDR3: TGTGCCAGCAGCTTCGTAAGGGGGGGGAGGAACGAGCAGTACTTC. The V call is TRBV7-9, the J call TRBJ2-7; tentatively, D is TRBD2 (7 bases). Germline V gene sequence: CDR1 SEHNR, CDR2 FQNEAQ (reference sequence). The CDR3 has 15 amino acids. V was pared by 3 bases and J by 5 bases, with 17 bases between.